These T cell receptor beta chains were read from a single sample in a study of blood T cell repertoires in COVID-19. Sequencing used immunoSEQ multiplex PCR; TCRdb keeps in-frame clones, though not all of them. The repertoire holds under 400,000 clones, around 87% seen once, with 1.5% to 2% in the top ten. The source material was PBMCs or T cells enriched from blood (not recorded which). The receptors were gathered from a man in his forties or fifties in a cohort exposed to, infected with or recovered from COVID-19 (not recorded which). Each CDR3 is given with its conserved first and last residue. The order of the fields is D gene, J gene, V gene, CDR3 protein, CDR3 DNA. D genes are given only for firm matches.

d_gene: -
j_gene: TRBJ1-2
v_gene: TRBV20-1
CDR3aa: CSGTGVYGYTF
CDR3nt: TGCAGTGGGACTGGCGTCTATGGCTACACCTTC

d_gene: -
j_gene: TRBJ1-5
v_gene: TRBV19
CDR3aa: CASSIRGYSNQPQHF
CDR3nt: TGTGCCAGTAGTATTCGGGGTTATAGCAATCAGCCCCAGCATTTT

d_gene: -
j_gene: TRBJ2-1
v_gene: TRBV6-5
CDR3aa: CASSYSNWKRNEQFF
CDR3nt: TGTGCCAGCAGTTACTCGAACTGGAAGCGGAATGAGCAGTTCTTC

d_gene: -
j_gene: TRBJ1-6
v_gene: TRBV7-2
CDR3aa: CASSFRQGGSPLHF
CDR3nt: TGTGCCAGCAGCTTCAGGCAGGGCGGTTCACCCCTCCACTTT

d_gene: -
j_gene: TRBJ1-2
v_gene: TRBV20-1
CDR3aa: CSAPGEYSYTF
CDR3nt: TGCAGTGCTCCAGGGGAGTATAGCTACACCTTC

d_gene: -
j_gene: TRBJ2-7
v_gene: TRBV5-1
CDR3aa: CASSLGGVEQYF
CDR3nt: TGCGCCAGCAGCTTAGGAGGGGTCGAGCAGTACTTC

d_gene: -
j_gene: TRBJ2-7
v_gene: TRBV10-2
CDR3aa: CATTVQGEQYF
CDR3nt: TGCGCCACCACTGTTCAGGGGGAGCAGTACTTC

d_gene: -
j_gene: TRBJ1-1
v_gene: TRBV21-1
CDR3aa: CASSPPGGNEAFF
CDR3nt: TGTGCCAGCAGCCCCCCAGGGGGCAATGAAGCTTTCTTT

d_gene: -
j_gene: TRBJ1-5
v_gene: TRBV2
CDR3aa: CASSVAVSNQPQHF
CDR3nt: TGTGCCAGCAGTGTCGCAGTTAGCAATCAGCCCCAGCATTTT

d_gene: TRBD1
j_gene: TRBJ1-2
v_gene: TRBV28
CDR3aa: CASSSQSGQDPYGYTF
CDR3nt: TGTGCCAGCAGTTCTCAAAGTGGACAGGACCCCTATGGCTACACCTTC

d_gene: TRBD1
j_gene: TRBJ1-1
v_gene: TRBV4-1
CDR3aa: CASTRGQGLNTEAFF
CDR3nt: TGCGCCAGCACCCGCGGACAGGGGCTAAACACTGAAGCTTTCTTT

d_gene: -
j_gene: TRBJ1-6
v_gene: TRBV18
CDR3aa: CATKGQNSPLHF
CDR3nt: TGTGCCACCAAGGGGCAGAATTCACCCCTCCACTTT

d_gene: TRBD2
j_gene: TRBJ2-6
v_gene: TRBV7-3
CDR3aa: CASSLSGGSGANVLTF
CDR3nt: TGTGCCAGCAGCTTATCCGGCGGGAGTGGGGCCAACGTCCTGACTTTC

d_gene: TRBD1
j_gene: TRBJ1-1
v_gene: TRBV3-1/TRBV3-2
CDR3aa: CASSQTLGTGSWLAFF
CDR3nt: TGTGCCAGCAGCCAAACCCTTGGGACAGGGAGCTGGCTCGCTTTCTTT

d_gene: -
j_gene: TRBJ2-7
v_gene: TRBV30
CDR3aa: CAWSVSPTRVEQYF
CDR3nt: TGTGCCTGGAGTGTATCCCCAACGCGAGTCGAGCAGTACTTC

d_gene: -
j_gene: TRBJ2-2
v_gene: TRBV27
CDR3aa: CASSYRSTANTGELFF
CDR3nt: TGTGCCAGCAGTTATAGAAGTACAGCGAACACCGGGGAGCTGTTTTTT

d_gene: TRBD2
j_gene: TRBJ2-1
v_gene: TRBV5-4
CDR3aa: CASSRLAGQNEQFF
CDR3nt: TGTGCCAGCAGCCGACTAGCGGGACAGAATGAGCAGTTCTTC

d_gene: -
j_gene: TRBJ1-5
v_gene: TRBV6-2/TRBV6-3
CDR3aa: CASSRNSNQPQHF
CDR3nt: TGTGCCAGCAGTCGCAACTCCAATCAGCCCCAGCATTTT

d_gene: -
j_gene: TRBJ1-1
v_gene: TRBV7-9
CDR3aa: CASSLASGLGTEAFF
CDR3nt: TGTGCCAGCAGCTTAGCTTCGGGTCTGGGCACTGAAGCTTTCTTT

d_gene: TRBD1
j_gene: TRBJ2-7
v_gene: TRBV15
CDR3aa: CATSPRADRGSHEQYF
CDR3nt: TGTGCCACCAGCCCCCGTGCGGACAGGGGGTCCCACGAGCAGTACTTC

d_gene: -
j_gene: TRBJ1-6
v_gene: TRBV15
CDR3aa: CATSRGQGNSPLHF
CDR3nt: TGTGCCACCAGCAGAGGGCAGGGAAATTCACCCCTCCACTTT

d_gene: -
j_gene: TRBJ2-7
v_gene: TRBV6-5
CDR3aa: CASSSHGEQYF
CDR3nt: TGTGCCAGCAGTTCACATGGCGAGCAGTACTTC